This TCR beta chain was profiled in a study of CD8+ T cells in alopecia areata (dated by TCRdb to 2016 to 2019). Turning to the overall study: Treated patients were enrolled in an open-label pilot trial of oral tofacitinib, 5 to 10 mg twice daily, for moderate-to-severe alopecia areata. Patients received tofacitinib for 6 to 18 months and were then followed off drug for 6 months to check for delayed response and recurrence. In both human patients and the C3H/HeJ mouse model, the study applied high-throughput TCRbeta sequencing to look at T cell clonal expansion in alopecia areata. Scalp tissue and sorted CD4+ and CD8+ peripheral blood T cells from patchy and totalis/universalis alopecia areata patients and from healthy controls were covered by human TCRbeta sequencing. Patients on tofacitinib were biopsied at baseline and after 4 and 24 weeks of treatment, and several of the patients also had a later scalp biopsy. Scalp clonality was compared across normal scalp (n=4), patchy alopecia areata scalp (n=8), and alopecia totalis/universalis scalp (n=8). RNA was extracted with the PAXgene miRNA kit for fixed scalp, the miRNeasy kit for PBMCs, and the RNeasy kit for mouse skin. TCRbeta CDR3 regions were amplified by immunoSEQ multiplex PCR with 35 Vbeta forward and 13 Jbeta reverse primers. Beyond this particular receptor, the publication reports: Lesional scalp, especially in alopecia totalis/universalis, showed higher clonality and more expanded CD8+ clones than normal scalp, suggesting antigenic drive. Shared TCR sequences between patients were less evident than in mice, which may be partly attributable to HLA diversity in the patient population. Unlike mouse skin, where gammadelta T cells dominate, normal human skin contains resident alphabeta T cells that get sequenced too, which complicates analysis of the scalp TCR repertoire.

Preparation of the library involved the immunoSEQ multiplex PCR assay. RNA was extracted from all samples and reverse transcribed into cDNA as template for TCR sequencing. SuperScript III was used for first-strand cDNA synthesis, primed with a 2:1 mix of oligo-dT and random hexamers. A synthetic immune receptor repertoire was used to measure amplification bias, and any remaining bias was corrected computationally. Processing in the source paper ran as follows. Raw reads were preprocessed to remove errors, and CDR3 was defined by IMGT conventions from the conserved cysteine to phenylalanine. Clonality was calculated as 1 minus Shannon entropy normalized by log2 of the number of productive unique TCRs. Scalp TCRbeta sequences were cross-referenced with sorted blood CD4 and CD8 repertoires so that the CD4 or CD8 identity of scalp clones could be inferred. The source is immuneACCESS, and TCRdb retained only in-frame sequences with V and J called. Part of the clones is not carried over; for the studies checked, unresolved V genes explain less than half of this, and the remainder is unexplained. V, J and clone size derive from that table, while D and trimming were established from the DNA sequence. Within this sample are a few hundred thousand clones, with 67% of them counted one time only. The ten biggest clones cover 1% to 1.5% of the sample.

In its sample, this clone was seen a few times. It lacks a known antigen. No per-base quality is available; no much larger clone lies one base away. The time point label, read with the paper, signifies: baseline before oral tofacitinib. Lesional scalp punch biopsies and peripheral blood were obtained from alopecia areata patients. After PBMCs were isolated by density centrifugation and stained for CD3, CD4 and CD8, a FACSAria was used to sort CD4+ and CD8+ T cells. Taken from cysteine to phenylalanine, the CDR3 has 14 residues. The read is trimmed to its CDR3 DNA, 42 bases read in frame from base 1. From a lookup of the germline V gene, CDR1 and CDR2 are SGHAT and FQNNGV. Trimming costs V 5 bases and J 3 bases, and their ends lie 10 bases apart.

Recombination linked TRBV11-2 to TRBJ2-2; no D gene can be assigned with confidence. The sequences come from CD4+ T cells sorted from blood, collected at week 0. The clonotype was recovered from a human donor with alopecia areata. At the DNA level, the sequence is TGTGCCAGCAGCCCGATGGCGGACACCGGGGAGCTGTTTTTT. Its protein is CASSPMADTGELFF. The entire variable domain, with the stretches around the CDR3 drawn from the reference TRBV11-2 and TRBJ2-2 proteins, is EAGVAQSPRYKIIEKRQSVAFWCNPISGHATLYWYQQILGQGPKLLIQFQNNGVVDDSQLPKDRFSAERLKGVDSTLKIQPAKLEDSAVYLCASSPMADTGELFFGEGSRLTVL.